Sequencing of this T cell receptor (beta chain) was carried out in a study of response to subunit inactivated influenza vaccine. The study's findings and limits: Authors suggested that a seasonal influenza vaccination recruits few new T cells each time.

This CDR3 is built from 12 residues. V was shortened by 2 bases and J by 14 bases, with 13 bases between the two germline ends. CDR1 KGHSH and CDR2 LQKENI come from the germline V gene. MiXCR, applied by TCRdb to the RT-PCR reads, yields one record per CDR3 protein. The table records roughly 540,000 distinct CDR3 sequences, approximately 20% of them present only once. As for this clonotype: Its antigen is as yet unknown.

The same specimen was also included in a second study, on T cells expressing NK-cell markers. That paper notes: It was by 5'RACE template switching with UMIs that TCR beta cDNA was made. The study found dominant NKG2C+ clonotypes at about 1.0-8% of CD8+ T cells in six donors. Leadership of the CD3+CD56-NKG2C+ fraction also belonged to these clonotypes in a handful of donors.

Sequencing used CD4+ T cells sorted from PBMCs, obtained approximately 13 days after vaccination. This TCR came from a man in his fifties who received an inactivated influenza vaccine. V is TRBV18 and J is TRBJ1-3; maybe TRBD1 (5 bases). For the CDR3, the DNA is TGTGCCAGCTCACCAGCAATCCGGGACTTATATTTT. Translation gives CASSPAIRDLYF.